The present entry profiles one T cell receptor (beta chain) with its context. The data belong to a study of T-cell memory formation after mild COVID-19. About the research overall: For the most part, TCR clusters were specific to one donor.

Researchers used 5'RACE with constant-segment primers to make TCR alpha and TCR beta cDNA libraries that carry sample barcodes and UMIs. TCRdb reprocessed the 5' RACE reads with MiXCR, giving one entry per CDR3 protein. This table has 350,000 or so distinct CDR3 sequences, about 20% appearing once. The V gene's germline CDR1 is MDHEN and CDR2 SYDVKM. Trimming at V came to 5 bases and at J to 0 bases, leaving 5 bases not matched to a gene. The CDR3 runs 15 residues. The clonotype originates from a man aged 18-30 years who had mild COVID-19 (a few samples of this study predate the infection). Cell type and time point are not known. The chain couples TRBV28 to TRBJ2-3; 7 bases fit TRBD2. The sample taken for sequencing was PBMCs or a T cell subset sorted from them (not recorded which). CDR3 sequence reads: CASSASGVSTDTQYF. The DNA of the CDR3 is TGTGCCAGCAGTGCAAGCGGGGTGAGCACAGATACGCAGTATTTT.